This T cell receptor beta chain was recorded in a study of patients and donors after allogeneic stem cell transplantation. V gave up 3 bases and J gave up 6 bases, with 16 bases separating them. The V gene's germline CDR1 is ENHRY and CDR2 SYGVKD. The length of the CDR3 is 15 residues. TCRdb re-analysed the RT-PCR reads in MiXCR, keeping a single row per CDR3 protein. The repertoire holds 400,000 to 450,000 distinct CDR3 sequences, 16% seen once, with over 6% in the top ten. The receptor was isolated from a human donor who was either an allogeneic HSCT recipient or a stem cell or donor lymphocyte infusion donor (not recorded which). It is not recorded whose cells these are; they may come from a transplant donor. The sample consisted of blood, either unsorted or a sorted T cell fraction (not recorded which). V is TRBV10-3 and J is TRBJ2-3; TRBD2 might be the D (6 bases). CDR3 nucleotide sequence: TGTGCCATCAGTGAAGGGCGGGGACGTCAGGATACGCAGTATTTT. Translating gives CAISEGRGRQDTQYF.